A selection of T cell receptor beta chains follows, all from one sample in a study of blood T cell repertoires in COVID-19. Clones were read by immunoSEQ multiplex PCR, and TCRdb kept only the in-frame ones, dropping some. Of 200,000 to 250,000 clones in the sample, roughly 80% were seen once. Sequencing used peripheral blood. The source of these receptors is a man aged 25-40 years with active or convalescent COVID-19. Each CDR3 is given with its conserved first and last residue. D genes are given only for firm matches. Clone sizes are given selectively: once, few, many, or a class where the clone is expanded.

d_call clone_size j_call v_call cdr3_nt cdr3_aa
TRBD2 . TRBJ2-3 TRBV19 TGTGCCAGTAGTATAACTAGCGGGAGCTCCGGGGATACGCAGTATTTT CASSITSGSSGDTQYF
TRBD2 . TRBJ2-1 TRBV9 TGTGCCAGCAGCAGCGGGGTGAGCTCCTACAATGAGCAGTTCTTC CASSSGVSSYNEQFF
TRBD2 . TRBJ2-7 TRBV10-3 TGTGCCACCGGACTAGCGGACCAACTTTACGAGCAGTACTTC CATGLADQLYEQYF
. few TRBJ1-5 TRBV27 TGTGCCAGCAGGCGCGGCAATCAGCCCCAGCATTTT CASRRGNQPQHF
TRBD1 . TRBJ2-2 TRBV4-1 TGCGCCAGCAGCCTTCGACAGGGGCAACCCAACACCGGGGAGCTGTTTTTT CASSLRQGQPNTGELFF
. . TRBJ1-1 TRBV28 TGTGCCAGCAGTCTCGACAGTACCGTCTTT CASSLDSTVF
TRBD1 . TRBJ2-1 TRBV11-2 TGTGCCAGCAGCTTAACTAAACGGACATTCCGGGACAGCGTACCTGAGCAGTTCTTC CASSLTKRTFRDSVPEQFF
. many TRBJ2-7 TRBV7-2 TGTGCCAGCAGCAGGGGACACGGAACCTACGAGCAGTACTTC CASSRGHGTYEQYF
. . TRBJ2-5 TRBV14 TGTGCCAGCAGCCAAGAAGGGGTGGTTAAGAGACACCAAGAGACCCAGTACTTC CASSQEGVVKRHQETQYF
. . TRBJ2-1 TRBV6-2/TRBV6-3 TGTGCCAGCAGCCCTAGCATCGATGAGCAGTTCTTC CASSPSIDEQFF
. once TRBJ2-7 TRBV11-2 TGTGCCAGCAGCTTAGGCCCTAGCAAGACCTCCACCTACGAGCAGTACTTC CASSLGPSKTSTYEQYF
. . TRBJ1-5 TRBV7-6 TGTGCCAGCAGCTTAGCGGGCTTTCCCTCAGGGGCCCAGCATTTT CASSLAGFPSGAQHF
TRBD1 . TRBJ1-6 TRBV27 TGTGCCAGCAGTTCACAGGGGGGGAATTCACCCCTCCACTTT CASSSQGGNSPLHF
. few TRBJ1-4 TRBV4-1 TGCGCCAGCAGACAGGGTTCTAATGAAAAACTGTTTTTT CASRQGSNEKLFF
. . TRBJ2-7 TRBV27 TGTGCCAGCAGAAACAGGGGGGGGTACGAGCAGTACTTC CASRNRGGYEQYF
. . TRBJ1-1 TRBV19 TGTGCCAGTAGTATCCGCCCGGGACAACCCAATTTTCTGAGCACTGAAGCTTTCTTT CASSIRPGQPNFLSTEAFF
. . TRBJ2-1 TRBV9 TGTGCCAGCAGCCCAAAGGGGGCGAGCGGGGGCCGCTACAATGAGCAGTTCTTC CASSPKGASGGRYNEQFF
. . TRBJ1-2 TRBV7-2 TGTGCCAGCAGCTTAGGCCAGGCACGCGATGGCTACACCTTC CASSLGQARDGYTF
. . TRBJ2-2 TRBV2 TGTGCCAGCACCCCAGTCTCGAACACCGGGGAGCTGTTTTTT CASTPVSNTGELFF
TRBD1 . TRBJ2-2 TRBV9 TGTGCCAGCAGCCCTAGGGACAGACCGAACACCGGGGAGCTGTTTTTT CASSPRDRPNTGELFF
. . TRBJ1-3 TRBV19 TGTGCCAGTAGTATGGGGGCCCCAGGGAAGGCTGGAAACACCATATATTTT CASSMGAPGKAGNTIYF
TRBD1 . TRBJ2-7 TRBV19 TGTGCCAGTAGTATGACAGGGGGCTACGAGCAGTACTTC CASSMTGGYEQYF
TRBD2 . TRBJ2-2 TRBV7-9 TGTGCCAGCAGCGTAGCGGGAGCCGGGGAGCTGTTTTTT CASSVAGAGELFF
TRBD2 . TRBJ2-3 TRBV12-3/TRBV12-4 TGTGCCAGCGGAAGACTAGCTGCGAATACGCAGTATTTT CASGRLAANTQYF
. . TRBJ2-7 TRBV7-9 TGTGCCAGCAGCTCCCTCCCTCCCTACGAGCAGTACTTC CASSSLPPYEQYF
. few TRBJ1-1 TRBV7-9 TGTGCCAGCAGCTCCTCCCGTTCCGACACTGAAGCTTTCTTT CASSSSRSDTEAFF
. few TRBJ2-2 TRBV19 TGTGCCAGTAGTTCGGTCGTGAACACCGGGGAGCTGTTTTTT CASSSVVNTGELFF
TRBD2 few TRBJ2-2 TRBV5-1 TGCGCCAGCAGATGGACTAGCGGGAGCCCAAACACCGGGGAGCTGTTTTTT CASRWTSGSPNTGELFF
. . TRBJ1-1 TRBV28 TGTGCCAGCACCCTTGACCTTCGGGTGAACACTGAAGCTTTCTTT CASTLDLRVNTEAFF
TRBD1 . TRBJ1-2 TRBV5-6 TGTGCCAGCAGCTGGGGACAGAAGGCGCTATATGGCTACACCTTC CASSWGQKALYGYTF
TRBD1 . TRBJ1-2 TRBV7-2 TGTGCCAGCAGCACATGGACAGGGGGCAATGGCTACACCTTC CASSTWTGGNGYTF
. . TRBJ1-1 TRBV14 TGTGCCAGCAGCCAAGACCCCAGGACTGAAGCTTTCTTT CASSQDPRTEAFF
. . TRBJ1-5 TRBV5-6 TGTGCCAGCAGCTGGGGAGGGACACAGCCCCAGCATTTT CASSWGGTQPQHF
. . TRBJ1-6 TRBV6-6 TGTGCCAGCAGTCGGGCTGAGGGTTATAATTCACCCCTCCACTTT CASSRAEGYNSPLHF
TRBD1 once TRBJ1-6 TRBV7-2 TGTGCCAGCAGCTTGACAGGGTCTAATTCACCCCTCCACTTT CASSLTGSNSPLHF
. once TRBJ1-1 TRBV6-5 TGTGCCAGCAGTTACTCGAGAACCAGGTCGATCACTGAAGCTTTCTTT CASSYSRTRSITEAFF
TRBD1 . TRBJ2-5 TRBV7-9 TGTGCCAGCAGCCTCTCTGGGACAGGGGCGGGGGAGACCCAGTACTTC CASSLSGTGAGETQYF
. . TRBJ1-5 TRBV13 TGTGCCAGCAGCTTGAGGGCAGGGGGCAATCAGCCCCAGCATTTT CASSLRAGGNQPQHF
. . TRBJ2-5 TRBV6-2/TRBV6-3 TGTGCCAGCAGTTACATTTCGCGGCAAGAGACCCAGTACTTC CASSYISRQETQYF
TRBD2 . TRBJ2-1 TRBV5-1 TGCGCCAGCAGCCCGACTAGCGGGGGGTACAATGAGCAGTTCTTC CASSPTSGGYNEQFF
. . TRBJ1-2 TRBV10-1 TGCGCCAGCAGTCCCGGGACATCCGCTGGTTATGGCTACACCTTC CASSPGTSAGYGYTF
TRBD1 . TRBJ1-3 TRBV28 TGTGCCAGCAGTTTAACAGGGGCAGGGCAAAAATCGGCCATATATTTT CASSLTGAGQKSAIYF
TRBD1 . TRBJ1-4 TRBV18 TGTGCCAGCTCACCAGGACAGGGGAATGAAAAACTGTTTTTT CASSPGQGNEKLFF
. once TRBJ2-3 TRBV9 TGTGCCAGCAGCATTAATACAGATACGCAGTATTTT CASSINTDTQYF
. . TRBJ2-1 TRBV27 TGTGCCAGCAGTTTATCTCCAAACAATGAGCAGTTCTTC CASSLSPNNEQFF
TRBD1 . TRBJ1-1 TRBV12-5 TGTGCTAGTGGTTTGACACTAACAGGGGGCACGAACACTGAAGCTTTCTTT CASGLTLTGGTNTEAFF
TRBD1 . TRBJ2-4 TRBV18 TGTGCCAGCTCACGGACAGGGGGTCGTGACATTCAGTACTTC CASSRTGGRDIQYF
TRBD1 once TRBJ2-2 TRBV6-5 TGTGCCAGCAGTTACTCCGGGACAGGCACCGGGGAGCTGTTTTTT CASSYSGTGTGELFF
. . TRBJ2-3 TRBV5-6 TGTGCCAGCAGCTTGAGCCGCGGGACTACGCAGTATTTT CASSLSRGTTQYF
TRBD2 . TRBJ2-1 TRBV4-3 TGCGCCAGCAGCGGGCGGGGCGGCGGGGGAGATGAGCAGTTCTTC CASSGRGGGGDEQFF
. . TRBJ1-4 TRBV5-1 TGCGCCAGCAGCTTGGGGGCTCCTAATGAAAAACTGTTTTTT CASSLGAPNEKLFF
. . TRBJ2-3 TRBV5-1 TGCGCCAGCAGCTTGGGGGCGGGCGAAGATACGCAGTATTTT CASSLGAGEDTQYF
. . TRBJ1-1 TRBV5-1 TGCGCCAGCAGGCCCATCCCCCAACAGTCAACCGAAGCTTTCTTT CASRPIPQQSTEAFF
TRBD1 . TRBJ1-1 TRBV5-1 TGCGCCAGCAGCTCGCAGGGGGTAGGCACTGAAGCTTTCTTT CASSSQGVGTEAFF
. . TRBJ2-3 TRBV11-3 TGTGCCAGCAGCTCCGAGGGGGGGACTACAGATACGCAGTATTTT CASSSEGGTTDTQYF
TRBD1 . TRBJ1-5 TRBV2 TGTGCCACCGGACAGGGGCTTTCTCTCAATCAGCCCCAGCATTTT CATGQGLSLNQPQHF
. . TRBJ2-1 TRBV2 TGTGCCAGCAATCCTGGAGGGCGATCCTACAATGAGCAGTTCTTC CASNPGGRSYNEQFF
. . TRBJ1-1 TRBV10-3 TGTGCCATCCGGGAGCAGGGCGTTTCTGAAGCTTTCTTT CAIREQGVSEAFF
TRBD1 few TRBJ2-1 TRBV15 TGTGCCACCAGCGGCCGGGACAGGCCTTACAATGAGCAGTTCTTC CATSGRDRPYNEQFF
. . TRBJ1-1 TRBV28 TGTGCCAGCAGTTTTGGTAGGAACACTGAAGCTTTCTTT CASSFGRNTEAFF